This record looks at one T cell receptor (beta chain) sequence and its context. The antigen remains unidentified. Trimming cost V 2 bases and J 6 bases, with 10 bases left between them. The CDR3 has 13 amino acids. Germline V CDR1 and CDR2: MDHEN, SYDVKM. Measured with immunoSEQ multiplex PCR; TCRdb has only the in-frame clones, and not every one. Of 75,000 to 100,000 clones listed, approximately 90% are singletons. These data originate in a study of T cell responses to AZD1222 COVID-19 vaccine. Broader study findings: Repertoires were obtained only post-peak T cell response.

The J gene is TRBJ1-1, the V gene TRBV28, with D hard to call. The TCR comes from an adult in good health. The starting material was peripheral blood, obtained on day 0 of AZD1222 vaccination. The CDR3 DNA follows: TGTGCCAGCAGTTTAACCCCTAAACCTGAAGCTTTCTTT. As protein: CASSLTPKPEAFF.